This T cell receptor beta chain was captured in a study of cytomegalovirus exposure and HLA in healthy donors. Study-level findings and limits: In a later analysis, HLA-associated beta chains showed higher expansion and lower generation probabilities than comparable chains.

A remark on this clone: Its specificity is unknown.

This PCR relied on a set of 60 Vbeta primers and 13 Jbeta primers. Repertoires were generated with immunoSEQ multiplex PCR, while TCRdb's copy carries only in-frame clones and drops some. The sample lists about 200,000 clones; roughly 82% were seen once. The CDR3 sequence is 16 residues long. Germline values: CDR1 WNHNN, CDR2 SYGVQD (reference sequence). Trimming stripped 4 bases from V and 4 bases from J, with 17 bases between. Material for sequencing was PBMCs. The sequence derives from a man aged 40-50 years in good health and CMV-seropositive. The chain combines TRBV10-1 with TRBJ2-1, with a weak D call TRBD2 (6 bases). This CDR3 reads CASSARAGTSYNEQFF. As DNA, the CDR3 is TGCGCCAGCAGTGCGCGAGCGGGTACGTCTTACAATGAGCAGTTCTTC.